The clone carrying this T cell receptor (beta chain) was recorded many times. Its antigen is as yet unknown. TCRdb redid the calling of the 5' RACE reads with MiXCR, one entry per CDR3 protein. The table lists approximately 530,000 distinct CDR3 sequences, under 25% of them singletons. These data originate in a study of identical twins. CDR3 size: 15 residues. Germline trimming cut 4 bases from V and 2 bases from J; bases unmatched to any gene: 6. Germline assignment: CDR1 SQVTM and CDR2 ANQGSEA. Study outcomes and limitations: Analyses of zero insertions could, in part, be confounded by invariant MAIT and iNKT cells. Monozygotic twins shared more out-of-frame TCR alpha than recombination models predicted. Twins' excess sharing was less marked for out-of-frame beta sequences. Beta clonotypes that were abundant in cord blood contained fewer insertions, a pattern absent from memory repertoires.

These data also formed part of another study, on yellow fever vaccine responses in identical twins.

The rearrangement joins TRBV29-1 to TRBJ2-3; 10 nucleotides align to TRBD2. The origin of this receptor is a woman aged 18-29 years in good health. Sequencing was carried out using CD4+ T cells sorted from blood. CDR3 loop: CSVGSGTSATDTQYF. CDR3 in DNA: TGCAGCGTTGGATCGGGGACTAGCGCCACAGATACGCAGTATTTT.